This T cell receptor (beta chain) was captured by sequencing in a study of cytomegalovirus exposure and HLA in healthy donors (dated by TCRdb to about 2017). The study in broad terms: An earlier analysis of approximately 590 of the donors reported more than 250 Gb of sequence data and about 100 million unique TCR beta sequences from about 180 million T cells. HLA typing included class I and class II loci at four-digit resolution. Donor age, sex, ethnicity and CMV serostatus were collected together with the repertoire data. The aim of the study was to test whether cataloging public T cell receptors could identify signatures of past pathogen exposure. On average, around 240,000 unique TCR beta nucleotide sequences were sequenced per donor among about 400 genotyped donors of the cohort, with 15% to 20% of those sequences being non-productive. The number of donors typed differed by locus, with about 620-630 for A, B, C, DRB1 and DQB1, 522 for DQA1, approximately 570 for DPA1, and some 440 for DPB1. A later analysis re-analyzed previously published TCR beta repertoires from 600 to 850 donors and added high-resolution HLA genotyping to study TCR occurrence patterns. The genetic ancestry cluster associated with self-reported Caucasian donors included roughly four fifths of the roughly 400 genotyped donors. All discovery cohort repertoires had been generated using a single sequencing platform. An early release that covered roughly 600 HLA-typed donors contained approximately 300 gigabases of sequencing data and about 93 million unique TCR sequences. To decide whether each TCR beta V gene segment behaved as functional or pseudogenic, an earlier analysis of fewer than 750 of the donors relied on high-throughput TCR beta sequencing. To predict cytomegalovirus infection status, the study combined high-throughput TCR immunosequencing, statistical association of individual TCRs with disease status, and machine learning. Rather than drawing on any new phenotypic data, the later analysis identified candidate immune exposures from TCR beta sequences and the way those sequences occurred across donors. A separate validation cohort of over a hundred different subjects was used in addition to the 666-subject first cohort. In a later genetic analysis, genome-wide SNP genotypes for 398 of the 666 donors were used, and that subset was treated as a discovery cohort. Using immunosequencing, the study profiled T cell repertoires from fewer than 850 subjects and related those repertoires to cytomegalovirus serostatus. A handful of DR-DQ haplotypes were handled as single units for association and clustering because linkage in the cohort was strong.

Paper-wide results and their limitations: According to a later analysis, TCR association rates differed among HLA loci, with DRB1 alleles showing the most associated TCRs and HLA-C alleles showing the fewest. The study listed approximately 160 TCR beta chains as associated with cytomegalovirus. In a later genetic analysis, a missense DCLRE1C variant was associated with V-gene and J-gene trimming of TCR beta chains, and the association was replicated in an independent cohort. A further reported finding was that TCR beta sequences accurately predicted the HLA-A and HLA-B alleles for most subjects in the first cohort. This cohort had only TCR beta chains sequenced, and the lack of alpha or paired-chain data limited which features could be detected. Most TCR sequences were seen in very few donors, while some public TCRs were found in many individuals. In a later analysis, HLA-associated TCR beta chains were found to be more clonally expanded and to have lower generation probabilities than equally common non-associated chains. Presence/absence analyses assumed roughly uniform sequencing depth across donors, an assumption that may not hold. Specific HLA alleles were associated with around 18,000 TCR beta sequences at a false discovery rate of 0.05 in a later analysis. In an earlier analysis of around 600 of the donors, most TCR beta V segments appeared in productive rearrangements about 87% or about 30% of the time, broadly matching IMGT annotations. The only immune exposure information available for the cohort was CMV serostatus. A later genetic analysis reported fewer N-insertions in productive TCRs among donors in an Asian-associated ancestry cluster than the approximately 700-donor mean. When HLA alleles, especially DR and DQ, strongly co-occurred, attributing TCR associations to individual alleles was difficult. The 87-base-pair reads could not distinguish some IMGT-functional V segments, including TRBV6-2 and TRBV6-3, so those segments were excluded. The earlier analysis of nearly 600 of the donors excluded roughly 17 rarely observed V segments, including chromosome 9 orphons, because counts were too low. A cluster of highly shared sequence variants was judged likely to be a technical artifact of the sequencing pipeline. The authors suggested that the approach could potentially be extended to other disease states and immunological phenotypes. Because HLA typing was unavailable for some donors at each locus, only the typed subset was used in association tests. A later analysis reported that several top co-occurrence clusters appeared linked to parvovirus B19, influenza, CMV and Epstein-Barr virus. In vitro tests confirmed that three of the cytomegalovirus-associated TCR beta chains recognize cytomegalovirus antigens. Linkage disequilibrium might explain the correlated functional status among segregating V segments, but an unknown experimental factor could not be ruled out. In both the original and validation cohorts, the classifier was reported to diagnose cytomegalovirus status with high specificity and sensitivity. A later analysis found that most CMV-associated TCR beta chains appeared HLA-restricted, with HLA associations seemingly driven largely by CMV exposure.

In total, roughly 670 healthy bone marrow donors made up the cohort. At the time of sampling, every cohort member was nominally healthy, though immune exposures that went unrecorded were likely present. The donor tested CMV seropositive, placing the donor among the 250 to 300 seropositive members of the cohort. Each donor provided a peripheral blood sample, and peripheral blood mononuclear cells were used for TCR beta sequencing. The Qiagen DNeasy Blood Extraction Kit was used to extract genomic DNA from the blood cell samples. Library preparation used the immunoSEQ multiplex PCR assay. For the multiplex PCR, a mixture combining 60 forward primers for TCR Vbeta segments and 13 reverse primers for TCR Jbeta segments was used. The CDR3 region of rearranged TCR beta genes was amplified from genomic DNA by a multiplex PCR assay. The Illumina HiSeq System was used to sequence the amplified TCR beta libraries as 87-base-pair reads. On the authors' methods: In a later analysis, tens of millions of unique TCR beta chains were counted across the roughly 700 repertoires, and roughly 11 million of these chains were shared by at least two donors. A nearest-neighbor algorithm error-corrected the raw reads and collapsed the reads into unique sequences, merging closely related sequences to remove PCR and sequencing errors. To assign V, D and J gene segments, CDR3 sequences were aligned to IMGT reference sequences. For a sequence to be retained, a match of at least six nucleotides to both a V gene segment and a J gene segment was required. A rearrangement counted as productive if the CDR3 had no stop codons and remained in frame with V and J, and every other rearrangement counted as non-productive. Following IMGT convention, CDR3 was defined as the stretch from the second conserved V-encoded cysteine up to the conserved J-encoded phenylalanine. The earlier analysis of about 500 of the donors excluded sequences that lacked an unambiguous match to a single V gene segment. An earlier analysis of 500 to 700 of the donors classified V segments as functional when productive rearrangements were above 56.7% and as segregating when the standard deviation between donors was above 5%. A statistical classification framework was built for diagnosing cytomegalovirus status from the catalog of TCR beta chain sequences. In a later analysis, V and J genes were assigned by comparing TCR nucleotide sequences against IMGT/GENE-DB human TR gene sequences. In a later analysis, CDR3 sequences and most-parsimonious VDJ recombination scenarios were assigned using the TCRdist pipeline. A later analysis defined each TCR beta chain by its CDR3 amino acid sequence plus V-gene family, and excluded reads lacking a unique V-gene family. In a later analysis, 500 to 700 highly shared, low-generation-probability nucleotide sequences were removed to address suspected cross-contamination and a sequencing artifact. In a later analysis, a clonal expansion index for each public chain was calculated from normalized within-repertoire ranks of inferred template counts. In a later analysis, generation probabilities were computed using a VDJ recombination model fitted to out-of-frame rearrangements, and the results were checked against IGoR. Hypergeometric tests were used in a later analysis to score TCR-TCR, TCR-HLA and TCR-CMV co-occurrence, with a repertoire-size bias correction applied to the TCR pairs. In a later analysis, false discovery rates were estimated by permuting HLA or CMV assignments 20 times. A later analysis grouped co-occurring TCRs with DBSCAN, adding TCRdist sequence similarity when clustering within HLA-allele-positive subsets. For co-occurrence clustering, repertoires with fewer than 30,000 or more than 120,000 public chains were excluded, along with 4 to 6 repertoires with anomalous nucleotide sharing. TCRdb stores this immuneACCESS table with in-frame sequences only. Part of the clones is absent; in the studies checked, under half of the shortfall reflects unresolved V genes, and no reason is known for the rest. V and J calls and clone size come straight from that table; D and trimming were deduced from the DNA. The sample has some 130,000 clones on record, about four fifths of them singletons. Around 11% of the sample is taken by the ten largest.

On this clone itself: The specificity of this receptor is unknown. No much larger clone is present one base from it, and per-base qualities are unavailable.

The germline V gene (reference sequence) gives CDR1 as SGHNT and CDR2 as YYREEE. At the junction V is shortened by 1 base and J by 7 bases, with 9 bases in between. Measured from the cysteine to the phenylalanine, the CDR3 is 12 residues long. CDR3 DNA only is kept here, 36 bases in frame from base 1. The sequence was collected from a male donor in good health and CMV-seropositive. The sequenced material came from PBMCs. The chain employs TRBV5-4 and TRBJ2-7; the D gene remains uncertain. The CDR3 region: CASSLTLREQYF. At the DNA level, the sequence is TGTGCCAGCAGCTTGACGCTGAGGGAGCAGTACTTC.